The present TCR beta chain was sequenced within a study of cytomegalovirus exposure and HLA in healthy donors. Whole-study findings and limits: Across donors, most TCRs were seen rarely, yet some public ones were widespread. Researchers catalogued some 160 TCR beta chains as cytomegalovirus-associated. Reported findings show TCR beta sequences accurately forecast HLA-A and HLA-B alleles in most subjects.

A remark on this clone: Its antigen is undetermined.

V gave up 0 bases and J gave up 7 bases; unmatched junction bases: 8. From germline, CDR1 is SGDLS and CDR2 YYNGEE. This CDR3 region has 16 residues. Primers: 60 Vbeta forward and 13 Jbeta reverse. The data were produced by immunoSEQ multiplex PCR, yet TCRdb's version contains in-frame clones alone and is incomplete. Of 150,000 to 200,000 clones listed, more than 65% are singletons. The chain joins TRBV9 to TRBJ2-1; 9 bases map to TRBD2. This TCR derives from a man aged 30 to 39 in good health and CMV-seronegative. The sample consisted of PBMCs. The chain's CDR3 is CASSVAPAGGWNEQFF. DNA of the CDR3: TGTGCCAGCAGCGTAGCCCCAGCGGGAGGTTGGAATGAGCAGTTCTTC.